These 24 T cell receptor beta chains share one sample of origin, sequenced in a study of T cells after yellow fever vaccination. Each CDR3 protein gets one entry after TCRdb re-called the 5' RACE reads with MiXCR. The sample holds 75,000 to 100,000 distinct CDR3 sequences; about 8.8% are singletons and the top ten take around 16%. Material: CD8+ T cells not binding an NS4B(214-222) dextramer, sorted from PBMCs, obtained less than 16 days after the first yellow fever vaccination. All receptors come from a man between 18 and 35 years old who received the YFV17D yellow fever vaccine.

Many counts were recorded for this clonotype. The chain carries TRBV18 and TRBJ1-3; a weak D match, TRBD1 (6 bases). Germline V gene data show CDR1 as KGHSH and CDR2 as LQKENI. Trimming took 6 bases from V and 4 from J, leaving 16 bases between them. There are 15 residues in the CDR3. The CDR3 reads CASSQEWTAGNTIYF. The DNA of the CDR3 is TGTGCCAGCTCGCAGGAGTGGACAGCCGGAAACACCATATATTTT.

This clonotype was counted a few times. V usage is TRBV20-1 and J usage is TRBJ1-2, with D possibly matching TRBD1 (6 bases). Between the trimmed V and J ends, which lost 6 bases and 1 base, there was a span of 24 bases. Germline assignment: CDR1 DFQATT and CDR2 SNEGSKA (reference sequence). There are 17 residues in the CDR3. The CDR3 DNA reads TGCAGTGCCCAAACCCCCAGACCGGGACAAAATAACTATGGCTACACCTTC. This translates into CSAQTPRPGQNNYGYTF.

This clonotype has a handful of counts. The V gene is TRBV6-2 or TRBV6-3, the J gene TRBJ2-1; 7 nucleotides line up with TRBD1. CDR1 and CDR2 (germline): MNHEY, SVGEGT. The CDR3 is 12 residues long. The V and J ends lost 5 bases and 9 bases, in that order; junction bases with no gene match: 4. The chain's CDR3 is CASSPRGIEQFF. Written as DNA, the CDR3 is TGTGCCAGCAGTCCCAGGGGGATTGAGCAGTTCTTC.

The J gene is TRBJ2-5, the V gene TRBV6-5; 8 bases line up with TRBD2. V gave up 2 bases and J gave up 0 bases; unmatched junction bases: 2. The CDR3 length is 15 residues. Germline assignment: CDR1 MNHEY and CDR2 SVGAGI. CDR3 in amino acids: CASSYRGGNQETQYF. The CDR3 bases are TGTGCCAGCAGTTACCGGGGGGGGAACCAAGAGACCCAGTACTTC.

This clonotype was detected a few times. V usage is TRBV6-5 and J usage is TRBJ2-1; 12 bases line up with TRBD2. V gave up 4 bases and J gave up 1 base; unmatched junction bases: 11. Germline assignment: CDR1 MNHEY and CDR2 SVGAGI. The CDR3 has 19 residues. The CDR3, as DNA: TGTGCCAGCAGTTCCCCGGGACTAGCGGGCCGTGGGTCCTACAATGAGCAGTTCTTC. Encoded protein: CASSSPGLAGRGSYNEQFF.

In its sample, this clonotype was seen a few times. This chain uses TRBV7-6 with TRBJ2-5, with D unclear. The CDR3 has 16 amino acids. Germline CDR1 reads SGHVS; CDR2 reads FNYEAQ. Between the trimmed V and J ends, which lost 1 base and 5 bases, there was a span of 17 bases. The CDR3 DNA reads as TGTGCCAGCAGCTTAGAGTTATTAACACCGCGGGAGACCCAGTACTTC. The encoded protein is CASSLELLTPRETQYF.

The chain recombines TRBV6-2 or TRBV6-3 with TRBJ1-1, with 8 positions matching TRBD1. The germline gives CDR1 MNHEY, CDR2 SVGEGT. After removal of 6 bases from V and 3 bases from J, the junction contained 12 bases not matched to a gene. The CDR3 runs 16 residues. CDR3 in amino acids: CASRGDIDRGDTEAFF. CDR3 coding DNA: TGTGCCAGCAGGGGAGATATTGACAGGGGCGACACTGAAGCTTTCTTT.

The rearrangement links TRBV6-2 or TRBV6-3 to TRBJ2-2; the match to TRBD2 covers 8 bases. The V segment lost 4 bases and the J segment 2 bases; nucleotides outside the gene matches: 9. CDR3 length: 17 residues. The germline V gene encodes CDR1 MNHEY and CDR2 SVGEGT. The CDR3 sequence: CASSWTPGGLNTGELFF. The DNA of the CDR3 is TGTGCCAGCAGTTGGACCCCGGGGGGGCTTAACACCGGGGAGCTGTTTTTT.

The V gene is TRBV12-3 or TRBV12-4, the J gene TRBJ1-1; tentative D call: TRBD1 (5 bases). CDR3 length: 12 amino acids. The V end lost 6 bases, the J end lost 6 bases, and 11 bases lay between the germline ends. The CDR3 sequence is CASSQTDSEAFF. CDR3 nucleotides: TGTGCCAGCAGCCAGACAGATTCTGAAGCTTTCTTT.

This sequence joins TRBV5-4 and TRBJ2-7; TRBD1 matches at 9 bases. Germline-derived CDR1 and CDR2 are SGHNT and YYREEE (reference sequence). This CDR3 has 14 residues. With 3 bases clipped from V and 4 bases from J, the junction kept 5 bases outside the gene matches. CDR3 bases: TGTGCCAGCAGCTCCAACAGGGGGCATTACGAGCAGTACTTC. Translated: CASSSNRGHYEQYF.

This clonotype was observed a few times. The chain couples TRBV9 to TRBJ2-7; TRBD1 agrees at 9 bases. The CDR3 runs to 13 residues. Germline CDR1 SGDLS, CDR2 YYNGEE. The junction had 4 bases not matched to a gene; V was cut back by 3 bases and J by 6 bases. This CDR3 reads CASSAGTGREQYF. DNA of the CDR3: TGTGCCAGCAGCGCCGGGACAGGGCGCGAGCAGTACTTC. Using reference TRBV9 and TRBJ2-7 for the parts outside the CDR3, the full variable domain is DSGVTQTPKHLITATGQRVTLRCSPRSGDLSVYWYQQSLDQGLQFLIQYYNGEERAKGNILERFSAQQFPDLHSELNLSSLELGDSALYFCASSAGTGREQYFGPGTRLTVT.

V gene TRBV5-5 combines with J gene TRBJ1-5; D uncertain. The CDR3 runs 13 residues. V lost 0 bases, J lost 5 bases, and 6 bases lay in between. CDR1 and CDR2 from the germline V gene are SGHKS and YYEKEE (reference sequence). CDR3: CASSLVGHQPQHF. The CDR3 DNA is TGTGCCAGCAGCTTGGTAGGTCATCAGCCCCAGCATTTT.

This clonotype was counted only a few times. The chain recombines TRBV5-4 with TRBJ2-7; D is ambiguous. Germline CDR1 SGHNT, CDR2 YYREEE (reference sequence). CDR3 length equals 14 residues. V was cut by 4 bases and J by 2 bases, with 13 bases left in between. Here the CDR3 reads CASSGTADPYEQYF. The CDR3 DNA reads as TGTGCCAGCAGCGGAACTGCTGATCCCTACGAGCAGTACTTC.

The genes are TRBV7-9 and TRBJ1-1; D gene uncertain. Germline CDR1 reads SEHNR; CDR2 reads FQNEAQ (reference sequence). The CDR3 totals 13 residues. V lost 4 bases and J lost 7, with 13 bases in between. CDR3: CASSSRRSFEAFF. Here the CDR3 DNA reads TGTGCCAGCAGCTCCCGGCGGTCTTTTGAAGCTTTCTTT.

A word on this clonotype: An end of the junction differs from the germline gene, which may be a read error. J is TRBJ2-3 and V is TRBV12-3 or TRBV12-4; TRBD2 aligns across 8 bases. CDR3 length equals 15 residues. CDR3 in DNA: TGTGCCAGCAGTTCGACTAGCGAGGGCACTGATACGCAGTATTTT. This gives the protein CASSSTSEGTDTQYF.

The chain links TRBV20-1 to TRBJ1-4; D uncertain. In germline, CDR1 is DFQATT, CDR2 SNEGSKA (reference sequence). This CDR3 region has 13 residues. Trimming took 1 base from V and 2 from J, leaving 5 bases between them. CDR3 coding DNA: TGCAGTGCTAGAGTTGCTACTAATGAAAAACTGTTTTTT. This gives the protein CSARVATNEKLFF.

This clonotype came up a few times. This chain joins TRBV7-9 and TRBJ2-5, with 12 bases lining up with TRBD1. V lost 2 bases to trimming and J lost 5 bases; unmatched junction nucleotides: 6. Germline V CDR1 and CDR2: SEHNR, FQNEAQ (reference sequence). The CDR3 contains 16 residues. The CDR3 loop reads CASSLRDRGREETQYF. CDR3 in DNA: TGTGCCAGCAGCTTAAGGGACAGGGGGCGCGAGGAGACCCAGTACTTC.

This clonotype was observed a few times. This rearrangement joins TRBV4-1 to TRBJ1-1; D gene uncertain. The CDR3 contains 14 residues. Germline assignment: CDR1 MGHRA and CDR2 YSYEKL. V was cut by 1 base and J by 8 bases, with 14 bases left in between. The CDR3 DNA reads TGCGCCAGCAGCCAAGTTAGACTCGGGCGGGAAGCTTTCTTT. Residues: CASSQVRLGREAFF.

This clonotype has only a few counts. CDR3 residues: CASSLKAGLEADTQYF. The DNA for the CDR3 is TGTGCCAGCAGCTTAAAAGCGGGGTTGGAGGCAGATACGCAGTATTTT. The J gene is TRBJ2-3, the V gene TRBV7-3; 7 nucleotides line up with TRBD2. CDR1 and CDR2 from the germline V gene are SGHTA and FQGTGA. This CDR3 region has 16 residues. Trimming at V came to 1 base and at J to 4 bases, leaving 8 bases not matched to a gene.

The genes are TRBV12-3 or TRBV12-4 and TRBJ1-1, with TRBD1 identical over 8 bases. The V and J ends lost 3 bases and 5 bases, in that order; junction bases with no gene match: 5. This CDR3 has 14 amino acids. The CDR3, as DNA: TGTGCCAGCAGTTTCACAGGGGGGGGGACTGAAGCTTTCTTT. Its protein product is CASSFTGGGTEAFF.

V gene TRBV12-3 or TRBV12-4 combines with J gene TRBJ2-7, with 7 bases fitting TRBD1. The CDR3 is 14 amino acids. Trimming removed 6 bases from V and 7 bases from J; junction bases left unmatched: 12. CDR3 in amino acids: CASRPRDSSREQYF. CDR3 coding DNA: TGTGCCAGCAGGCCCCGGGACAGCAGCCGGGAGCAGTACTTC.

There are many counts of this clonotype. J is TRBJ1-1 and V is TRBV12-3 or TRBV12-4; D gene ambiguous. Deletions cut 2 bases from V and 1 base from J, with 5 bases between. This CDR3 has 13 residues. The CDR3 DNA reads as TGTGCCAGCAGTTTATCGCCGAACACTGAAGCTTTCTTT. This gives the protein CASSLSPNTEAFF.

A few counts support this clonotype. The rearrangement uses TRBV20-1 and TRBJ2-1, with 7 bases lining up with TRBD2. Germline CDR1 reads DFQATT; CDR2 reads SNEGSKA (reference sequence). The J segment lost 7 bases and the V segment lost 2 bases, leaving 14 bases of the junction unmatched. The length of the CDR3 is 16 residues. The DNA for the CDR3 is TGCAGTGCTAGAAATCTAGCGGTGACTACGGGGAATGAGCAGTTCTTC. Encoded protein: CSARNLAVTTGNEQFF.

J is TRBJ2-1 and V is TRBV7-2, with D perhaps TRBD2 (5 bases). In germline, CDR1 is SGHTA, CDR2 FQGNSA. V lost 1 base and J 12 bases, leaving 10 bases between the germline ends. CDR3 length: 12 residues. For the CDR3, the DNA is TGTGCCAGCAGCTTAGGCGGGTGGAGGCAGTTCTTC. It specifies CASSLGGWRQFF.